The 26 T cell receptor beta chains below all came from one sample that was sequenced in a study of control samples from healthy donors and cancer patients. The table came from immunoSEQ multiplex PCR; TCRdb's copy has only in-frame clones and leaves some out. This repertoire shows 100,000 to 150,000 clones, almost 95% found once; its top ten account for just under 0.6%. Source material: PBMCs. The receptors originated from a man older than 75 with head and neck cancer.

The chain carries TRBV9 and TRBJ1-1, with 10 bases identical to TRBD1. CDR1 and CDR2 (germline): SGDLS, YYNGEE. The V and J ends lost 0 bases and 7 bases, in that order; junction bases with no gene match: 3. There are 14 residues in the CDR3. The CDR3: CASSVEGQGSEAFF. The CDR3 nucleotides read TGTGCCAGCAGCGTAGAGGGACAGGGGAGTGAAGCTTTCTTT.

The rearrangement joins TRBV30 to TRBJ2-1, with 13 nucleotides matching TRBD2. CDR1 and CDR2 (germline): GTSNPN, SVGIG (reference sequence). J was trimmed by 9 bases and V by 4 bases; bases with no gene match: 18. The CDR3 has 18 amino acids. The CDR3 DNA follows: TGTGCCTGGATCAAGAGTAAGGGACTAGCGGGATGGGGGTTTGAGCAGTTCTTC. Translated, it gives CAWIKSKGLAGWGFEQFF.

Here the CDR3 reads CAISHGVLNTEAFF. The CDR3 DNA reads TGTGCCATCAGCCACGGAGTATTGAACACTGAAGCTTTCTTT. The rearrangement uses TRBV10-3 and TRBJ1-1; no clear D. Germline V gene data show CDR1 as ENHRY and CDR2 as SYGVKD. V was shortened by 6 bases and J by 0 bases, with 11 bases between the two germline ends. The CDR3 spans 14 residues.

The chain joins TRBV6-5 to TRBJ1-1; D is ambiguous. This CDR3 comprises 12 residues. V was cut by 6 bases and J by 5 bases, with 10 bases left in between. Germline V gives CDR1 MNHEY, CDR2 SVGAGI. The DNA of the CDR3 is TGTGCCAGCAGAATGTTGGCAACTGAAGCTTTCTTT. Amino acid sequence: CASRMLATEAFF.

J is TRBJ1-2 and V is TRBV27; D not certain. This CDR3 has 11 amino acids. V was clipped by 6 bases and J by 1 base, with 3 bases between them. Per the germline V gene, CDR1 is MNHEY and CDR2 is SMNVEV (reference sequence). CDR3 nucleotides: TGTGCCAGCAGGGATAACTATGGCTACACCTTC. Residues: CASRDNYGYTF.

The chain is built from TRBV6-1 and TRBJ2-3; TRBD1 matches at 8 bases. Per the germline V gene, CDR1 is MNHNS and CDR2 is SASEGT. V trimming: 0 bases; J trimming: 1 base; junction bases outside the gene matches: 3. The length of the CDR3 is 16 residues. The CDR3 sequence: CASSEAQQGGTDTQYF. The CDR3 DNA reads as TGTGCCAGCAGTGAAGCGCAACAGGGGGGCACAGATACGCAGTATTTT.

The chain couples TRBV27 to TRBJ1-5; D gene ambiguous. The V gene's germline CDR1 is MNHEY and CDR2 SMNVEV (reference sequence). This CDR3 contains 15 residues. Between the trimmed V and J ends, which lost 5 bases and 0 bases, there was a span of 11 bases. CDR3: CASSPDGFSNQPQHF. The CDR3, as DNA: TGTGCCAGCAGTCCGGACGGTTTTAGCAATCAGCCCCAGCATTTT.

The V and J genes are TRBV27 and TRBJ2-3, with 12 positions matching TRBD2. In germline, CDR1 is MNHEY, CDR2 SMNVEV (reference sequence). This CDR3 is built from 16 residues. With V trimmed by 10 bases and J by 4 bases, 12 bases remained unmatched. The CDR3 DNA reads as TGTGCCACCCAAACGCTAGCGGGGGGGCTTGCAGATACGCAGTATTTT. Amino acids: CATQTLAGGLADTQYF.

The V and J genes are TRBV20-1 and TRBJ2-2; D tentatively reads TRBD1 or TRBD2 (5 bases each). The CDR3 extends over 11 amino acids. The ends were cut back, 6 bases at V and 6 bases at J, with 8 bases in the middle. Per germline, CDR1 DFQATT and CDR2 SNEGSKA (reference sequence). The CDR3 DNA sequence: TGCAGTGCGGGACCGGCCGGGGAGCTGTTTTTT. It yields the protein CSAGPAGELFF.

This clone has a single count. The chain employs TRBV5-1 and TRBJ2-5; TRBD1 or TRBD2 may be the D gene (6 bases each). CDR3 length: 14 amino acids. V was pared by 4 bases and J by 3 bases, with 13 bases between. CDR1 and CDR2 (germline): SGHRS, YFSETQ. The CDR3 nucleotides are TGCGCCAGCAGCAACGGGGGCCGGGAAGAGACCCAGTACTTC. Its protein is CASSNGGREETQYF.

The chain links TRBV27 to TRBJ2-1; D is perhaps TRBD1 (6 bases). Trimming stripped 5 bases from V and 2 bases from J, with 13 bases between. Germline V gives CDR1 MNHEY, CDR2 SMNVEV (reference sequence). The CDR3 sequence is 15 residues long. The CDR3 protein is CASSLYREPYNEQFF. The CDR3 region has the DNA TGTGCCAGCAGTCTATACAGGGAGCCCTACAATGAGCAGTTCTTC.

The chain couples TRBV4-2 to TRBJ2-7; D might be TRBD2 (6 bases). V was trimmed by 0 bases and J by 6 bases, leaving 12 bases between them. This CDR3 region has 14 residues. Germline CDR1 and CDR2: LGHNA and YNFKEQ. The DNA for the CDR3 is TGTGCCAGCAGCCAAGATTCACTAGCTTTCGAGCAGTACTTC. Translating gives CASSQDSLAFEQYF.

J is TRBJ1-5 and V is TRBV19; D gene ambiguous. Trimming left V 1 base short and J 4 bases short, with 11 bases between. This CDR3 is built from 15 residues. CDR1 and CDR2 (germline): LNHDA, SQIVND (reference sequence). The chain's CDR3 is CASSIARASNQPQHF. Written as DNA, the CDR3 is TGTGCCAGTAGTATAGCCCGGGCCTCAAATCAGCCCCAGCATTTT. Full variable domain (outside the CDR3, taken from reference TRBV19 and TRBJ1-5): DGGITQSPKYLFRKEGQNVTLSCEQNLNHDAMYWYRQDPGQGLRLIYYSQIVNDFQKGDIAEGYSVSREKKESFPLTVTSAQKNPTAFYLCASSIARASNQPQHFGDGTRLSIL.

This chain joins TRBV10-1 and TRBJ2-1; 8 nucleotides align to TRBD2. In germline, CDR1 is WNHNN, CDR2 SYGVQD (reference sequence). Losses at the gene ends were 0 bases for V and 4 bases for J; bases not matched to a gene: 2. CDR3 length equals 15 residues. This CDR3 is CASSESSGSYNEQFF. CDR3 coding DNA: TGCGCCAGCAGTGAGTCCAGCGGGAGTTACAATGAGCAGTTCTTC.

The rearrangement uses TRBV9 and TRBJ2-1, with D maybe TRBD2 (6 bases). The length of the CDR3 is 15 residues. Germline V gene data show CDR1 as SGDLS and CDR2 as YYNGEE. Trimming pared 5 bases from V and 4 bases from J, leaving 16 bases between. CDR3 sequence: CASSAVGTLYNEQFF. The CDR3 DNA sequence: TGTGCCAGCAGTGCGGTTGGGACTTTATACAATGAGCAGTTCTTC.

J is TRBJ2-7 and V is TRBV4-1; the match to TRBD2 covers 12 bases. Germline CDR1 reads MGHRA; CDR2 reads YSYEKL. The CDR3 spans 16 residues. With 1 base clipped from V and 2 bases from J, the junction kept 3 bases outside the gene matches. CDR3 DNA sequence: TGCGCCAGCAGCCAAGTGGGACTAGCGGGTGCCTACGAGCAGTACTTC. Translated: CASSQVGLAGAYEQYF.

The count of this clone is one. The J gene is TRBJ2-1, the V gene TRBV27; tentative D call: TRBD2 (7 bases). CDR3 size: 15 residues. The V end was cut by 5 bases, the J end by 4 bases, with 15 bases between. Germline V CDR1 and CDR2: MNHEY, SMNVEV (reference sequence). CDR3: CASSGIGGAYNEQFF. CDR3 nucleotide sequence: TGTGCCAGCAGTGGGATTGGGGGGGCTTACAATGAGCAGTTCTTC.

As DNA, the CDR3 is TGTGCCAGCACCCGGCGGGGGGGGTACAATGAGCAGTTCTTC. Translation: CASTRRGGYNEQFF. The chain joins TRBV6-5 to TRBJ2-1; 9 bases match TRBD2. In germline, CDR1 is MNHEY, CDR2 SVGAGI. V was pared by 7 bases and J by 4 bases, with 5 bases of the junction left unmatched. There are 14 residues in the CDR3.

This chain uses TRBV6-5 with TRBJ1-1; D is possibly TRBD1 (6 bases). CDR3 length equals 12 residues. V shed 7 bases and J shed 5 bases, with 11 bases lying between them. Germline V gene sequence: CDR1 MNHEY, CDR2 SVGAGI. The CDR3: CASTRGGTEAFF. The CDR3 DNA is TGTGCCAGCACCAGGGGCGGGACTGAAGCTTTCTTT.

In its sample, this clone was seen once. The CDR3 here is CASSPHEGPPLHF. DNA of the CDR3: TGTGCCAGTAGTCCTCACGAGGGACCACCCCTCCACTTT. The gene calls are TRBV19 and TRBJ1-6, with D possibly being TRBD1 (5 bases). The V gene lost 5 bases and the J gene lost 11 bases, with 13 bases spanning the gap. CDR3 length: 13 amino acids. Germline CDR1 reads LNHDA; CDR2 reads SQIVND (reference sequence).

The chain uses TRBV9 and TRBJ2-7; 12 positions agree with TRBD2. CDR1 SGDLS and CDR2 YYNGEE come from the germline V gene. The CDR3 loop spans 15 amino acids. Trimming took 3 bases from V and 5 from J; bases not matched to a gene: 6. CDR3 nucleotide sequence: TGTGCCAGCAGCGCTAGCGGGAGGGTCTTTGACGAGCAGTACTTC. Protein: CASSASGRVFDEQYF. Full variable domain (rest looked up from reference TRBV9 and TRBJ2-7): DSGVTQTPKHLITATGQRVTLRCSPRSGDLSVYWYQQSLDQGLQFLIQYYNGEERAKGNILERFSAQQFPDLHSELNLSSLELGDSALYFCASSASGRVFDEQYFGPGTRLTVT.

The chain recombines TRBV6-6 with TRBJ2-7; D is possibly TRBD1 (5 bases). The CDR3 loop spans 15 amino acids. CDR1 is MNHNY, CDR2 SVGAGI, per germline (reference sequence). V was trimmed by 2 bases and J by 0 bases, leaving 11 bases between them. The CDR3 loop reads CASSYGAPSSYEQYF. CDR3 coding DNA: TGTGCCAGCAGTTACGGGGCGCCCAGCTCCTACGAGCAGTACTTC.

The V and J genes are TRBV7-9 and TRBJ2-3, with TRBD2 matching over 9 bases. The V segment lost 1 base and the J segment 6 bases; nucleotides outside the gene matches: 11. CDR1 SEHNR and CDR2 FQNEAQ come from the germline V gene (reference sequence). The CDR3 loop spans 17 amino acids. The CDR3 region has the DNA TGTGCCAGCAGCTTAGTAGGGACTAGCAGAAATAAGGATACGCAGTATTTT. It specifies CASSLVGTSRNKDTQYF.

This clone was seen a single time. The CDR3 nucleotides are TGTGCCAGTAGTACTCGGGACAGGGGCACCGGGGAGCTGTTTTTT. This codes for CASSTRDRGTGELFF. The rearrangement links TRBV19 to TRBJ2-2, with TRBD1 matching over 10 bases. Germline-derived CDR1 and CDR2 are LNHDA and SQIVND (reference sequence). This CDR3 comprises 15 residues. The J segment lost 4 bases and the V segment lost 4 bases, leaving 3 bases of the junction unmatched.

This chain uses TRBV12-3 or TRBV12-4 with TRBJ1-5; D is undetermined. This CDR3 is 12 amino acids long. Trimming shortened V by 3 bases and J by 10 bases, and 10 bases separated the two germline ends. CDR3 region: CASSLFRVPQHF. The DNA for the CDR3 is TGTGCCAGCAGTTTGTTTCGGGTCCCCCAGCATTTT.

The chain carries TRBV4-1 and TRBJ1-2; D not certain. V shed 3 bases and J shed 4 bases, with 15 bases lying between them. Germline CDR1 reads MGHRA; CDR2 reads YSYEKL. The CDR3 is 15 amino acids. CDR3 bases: TGCGCCAGCAGCCAGGCCTACAGCGCTACCTATGGCTACACCTTC. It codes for CASSQAYSATYGYTF.